This T cell receptor (beta chain) was sequenced in a study of regulatory T cells in long-lasting Graves disease. Study results and caveats: With approximately 2,500 shared public clonotypes, persistent patients exceeded new patients, who shared about a thousand.

In the case of this clonotype: Its antigen is unidentified. This could be a read error, since a much larger clone is one nucleotide away.

The CDR3 runs to 13 residues. Trimming removed 2 bases from V and 9 bases from J; junction bases left unmatched: 7. Germline V lookup: CDR1 GTSNPN, CDR2 SVGIG (reference sequence). Time point in this sample: newly diagnosed GD, antithyroid drugs for less than 3 months. From RNA extracted from PBMCs, the TCR library was made. Patients were enrolled at an endocrinology department in Xi'an, China. iRepertoire HTBI primers and Arm-PCR of CDR3 regions built TCR beta libraries. In TCRdb, the multiplex PCR reads were re-called with MiXCR into one record per CDR3 protein. The repertoire includes roughly 430,000 distinct CDR3 sequences, approximately 16% of them detected once, and approximately 11% sits in the top ten. These data were also filed under a second study, of T cells in Graves' hyperthyroidism and ophthalmopathy. This second study says: HTBI primers were the set used in a first-round RT-PCR of the TCR CDR3. Patients with ophthalmopathy were separated from those with stable hyperthyroidism by a 13 V-J model.

The clonotype was recovered from a woman aged 25 to 39 with Graves disease. This chain links TRBV30 with TRBJ2-1, with 7 bases matching TRBD1. The input for sequencing was peripheral blood mononuclear cells (PBMCs), taken at new diagnosis, from a patient treated with antithyroid drugs. The CDR3 loop is CAWSRGGTGEQFF. The CDR3 DNA sequence: TGTGCCTGGAGTAGAGGGGGCACGGGTGAGCAGTTCTTC.